This TCR beta chain came from a study of blood T cell repertoires in COVID-19 (dated by TCRdb to the early 2020s). In terms of the full investigation: The collaborator samples originated in the United States, Italy and Spain and spanned the acute and convalescent phases of COVID-19. The prospective study material was composed of cDNA or gDNA derived from T cells, B-cell-depleted T cells, or PBMCs. Deeply sampled blood TCRbeta repertoires from subjects exposed to, actively infected with, or recovered from COVID-19 were included in the dataset. The repertoires were made available in a free public database intended to serve as a resource for research on the immune response to SARS-CoV-2. Samples came from the ongoing ImmuneRACE study (first 160 participants) plus 1,254 subjects from 6 global collaborators. The sample metadata nearly always contained a de-identified subject ID, COVID-19 status, age in years and sex. HLA class I and class II types, where available, came from metadata supplied by the sample provider rather than from assay-based typing. The paper's findings and limits, for the study overall: The quantity of clinical and demographic metadata differed by source and by participant and was supplied without curation.

In the case of this clone: Its cognate antigen has yet to be identified. Nothing much larger sits one base from this clone, and base qualities are not available. Distinct nucleotide sequences in the sample also encode this CDR3.

Collaborating institutions collected whole blood in K2EDTA tubes following their own protocols. For TCRbeta analysis, collaborator samples were shipped as frozen whole blood, as isolated PBMCs, or as DNA extracted from either sample type. As encoded in the germline V gene (reference sequence), CDR1 is DFQATT while CDR2 is SNEGSKA. The CDR3 runs 13 residues from the cysteine to the phenylalanine. The read is trimmed to its CDR3 DNA, 39 bases read in frame from base 1. V is reduced by 3 bases and J by 0 bases, leaving a spacing of 6 bases between them. The immunoSEQ Assay, a bias-controlled multiplex PCR, was used to amplify TCRbeta CDR3 regions from genomic DNA. Turning to the authors' computational methods: Within the assay, amplification of reference gene primers was used to estimate how many nucleated cells each sample contained. Sequence reads were collapsed and filtered to measure the absolute abundance of every unique TCRbeta CDR3 rearrangement. Productive Simpson clonality was computed per sample as the square root of Simpson's diversity index over productive rearrangements. TCRdb took over this immuneACCESS table, retaining in-frame rearrangements with V and J assigned. Such tables are incomplete; in checked studies, under half of the missing clones stem from an unresolved V gene, and the remainder is unexplained. V, J and clone size are those of that table, while D and trimming were read from the DNA. Within this sample are 60,000 or so clones, with approximately 91% of them counted one time only. The ten largest clones represent more than 13% of the sample.

The sequence came from a woman in her fifties or sixties with active COVID-19. The material sequenced was peripheral blood. The chain was built from TRBV20-1 and TRBJ2-4, with the D gene not clear enough to name. The CDR3 here reads CSASIVAKNIQYF. The base sequence is TGCAGTGCTAGTATAGTAGCCAAAAACATTCAGTACTTC.